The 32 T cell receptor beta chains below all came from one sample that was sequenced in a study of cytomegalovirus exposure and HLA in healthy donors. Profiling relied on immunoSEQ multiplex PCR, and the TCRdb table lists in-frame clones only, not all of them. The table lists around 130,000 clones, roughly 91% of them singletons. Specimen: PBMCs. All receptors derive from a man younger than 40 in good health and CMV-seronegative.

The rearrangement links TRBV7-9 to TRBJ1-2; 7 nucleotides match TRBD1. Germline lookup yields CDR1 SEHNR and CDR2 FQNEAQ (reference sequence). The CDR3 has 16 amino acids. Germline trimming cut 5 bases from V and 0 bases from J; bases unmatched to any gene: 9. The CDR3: CASSPRRDRTNYGYTF. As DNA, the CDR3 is TGTGCCAGCAGCCCCCGACGGGACAGAACTAACTATGGCTACACCTTC.

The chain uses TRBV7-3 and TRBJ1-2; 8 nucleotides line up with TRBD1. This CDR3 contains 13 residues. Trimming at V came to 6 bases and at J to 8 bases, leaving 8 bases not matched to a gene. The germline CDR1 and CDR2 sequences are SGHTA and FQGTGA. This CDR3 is CASSPGQGRGYTF. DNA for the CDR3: TGTGCCAGCAGTCCCGGACAGGGTAGAGGCTACACCTTC. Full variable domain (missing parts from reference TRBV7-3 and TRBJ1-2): GAGVSQTPSNKVTEKGKYVELRCDPISGHTALYWYRQSLGQGPEFLIYFQGTGAADDSGLPNDRFFAVRPEGSVSTLKIQRTERGDSAVYLCASSPGQGRGYTFGSGTRLTVV.

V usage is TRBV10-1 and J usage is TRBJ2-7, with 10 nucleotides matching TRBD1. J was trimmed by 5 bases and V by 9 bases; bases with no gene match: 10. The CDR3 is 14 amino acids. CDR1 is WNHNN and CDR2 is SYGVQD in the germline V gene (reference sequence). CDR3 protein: CARLPGQGRNEQYF. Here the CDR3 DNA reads TGCGCCAGACTTCCGGGACAGGGGAGGAACGAGCAGTACTTC.

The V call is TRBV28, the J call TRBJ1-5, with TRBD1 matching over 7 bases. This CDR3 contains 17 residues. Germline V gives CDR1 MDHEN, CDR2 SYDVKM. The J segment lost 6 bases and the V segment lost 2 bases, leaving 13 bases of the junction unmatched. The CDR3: CASSLILWQGVAQPQHF. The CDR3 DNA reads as TGTGCCAGCAGTTTAATTCTCTGGCAGGGGGTGGCTCAGCCCCAGCATTTT.

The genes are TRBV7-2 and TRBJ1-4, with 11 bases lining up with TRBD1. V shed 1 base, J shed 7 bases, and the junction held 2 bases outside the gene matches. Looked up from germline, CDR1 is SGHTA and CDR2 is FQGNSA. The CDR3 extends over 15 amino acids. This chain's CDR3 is CASSLDGTGGEKLFF. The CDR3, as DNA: TGTGCCAGCAGCTTAGATGGGACAGGGGGTGAAAAACTGTTTTTT.

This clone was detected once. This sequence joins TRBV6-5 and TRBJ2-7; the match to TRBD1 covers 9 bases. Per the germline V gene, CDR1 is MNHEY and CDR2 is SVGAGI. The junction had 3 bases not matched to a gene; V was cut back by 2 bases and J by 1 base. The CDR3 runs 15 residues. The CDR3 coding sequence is TGTGCCAGCAGTTACCAAGGACAGGGGTCCTACGAGCAGTACTTC. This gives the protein CASSYQGQGSYEQYF.

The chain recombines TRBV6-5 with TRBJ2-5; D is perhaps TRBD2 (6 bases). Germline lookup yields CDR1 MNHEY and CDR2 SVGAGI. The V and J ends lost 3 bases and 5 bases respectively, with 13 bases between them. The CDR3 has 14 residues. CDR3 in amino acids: CASSYGGGKETQYF. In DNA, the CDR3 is TGTGCCAGCAGTTATGGTGGGGGGAAGGAGACCCAGTACTTC.

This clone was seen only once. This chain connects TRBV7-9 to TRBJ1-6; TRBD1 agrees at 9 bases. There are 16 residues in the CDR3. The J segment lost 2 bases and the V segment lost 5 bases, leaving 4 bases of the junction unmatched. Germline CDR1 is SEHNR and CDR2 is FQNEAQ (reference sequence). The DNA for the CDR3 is TGTGCCAGCAGCGGGACAGGGTGGCCCTATAATTCACCCCTCCACTTT. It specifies CASSGTGWPYNSPLHF.

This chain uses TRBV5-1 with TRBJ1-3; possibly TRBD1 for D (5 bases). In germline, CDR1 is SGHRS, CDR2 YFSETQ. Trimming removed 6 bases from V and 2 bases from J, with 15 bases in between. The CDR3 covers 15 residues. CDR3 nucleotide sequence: TGCGCCAGCACCCCCCGGGGGGAAACTGGAAACACCATATATTTT. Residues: CASTPRGETGNTIYF.

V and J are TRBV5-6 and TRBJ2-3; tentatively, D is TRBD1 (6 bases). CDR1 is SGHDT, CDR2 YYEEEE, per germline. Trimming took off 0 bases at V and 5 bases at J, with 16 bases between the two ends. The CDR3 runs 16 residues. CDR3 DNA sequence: TGTGCCAGCAGCTTGGGGGCAGGGGATGGGAAAGATACGCAGTATTTT. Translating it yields CASSLGAGDGKDTQYF.

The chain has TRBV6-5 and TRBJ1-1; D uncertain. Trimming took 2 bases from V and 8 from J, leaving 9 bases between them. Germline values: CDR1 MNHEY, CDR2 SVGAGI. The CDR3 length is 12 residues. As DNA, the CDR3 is TGTGCCAGCAGTTACGCAAACGGGGAAGCTTTCTTT. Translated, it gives CASSYANGEAFF.

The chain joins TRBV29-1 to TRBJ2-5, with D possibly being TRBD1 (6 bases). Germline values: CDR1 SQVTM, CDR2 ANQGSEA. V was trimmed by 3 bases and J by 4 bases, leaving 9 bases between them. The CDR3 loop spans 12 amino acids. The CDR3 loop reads CSVDVTGETQYF. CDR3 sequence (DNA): TGCAGCGTTGACGTGACAGGAGAGACCCAGTACTTC.

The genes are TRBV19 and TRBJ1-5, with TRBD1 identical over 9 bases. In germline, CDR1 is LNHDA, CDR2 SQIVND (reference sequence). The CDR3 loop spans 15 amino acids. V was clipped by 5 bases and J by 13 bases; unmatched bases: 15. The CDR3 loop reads CASSPIDRGGLFQHF. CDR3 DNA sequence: TGTGCCAGTAGTCCGATAGACAGGGGGGGACTATTTCAGCATTTT.

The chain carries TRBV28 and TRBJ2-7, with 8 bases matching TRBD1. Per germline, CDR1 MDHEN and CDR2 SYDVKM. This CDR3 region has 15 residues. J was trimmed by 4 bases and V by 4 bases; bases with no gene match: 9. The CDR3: CASSSAGTGSYEQYF. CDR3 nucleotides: TGTGCCAGCAGTTCAGCCGGGACAGGATCTTACGAGCAGTACTTC.

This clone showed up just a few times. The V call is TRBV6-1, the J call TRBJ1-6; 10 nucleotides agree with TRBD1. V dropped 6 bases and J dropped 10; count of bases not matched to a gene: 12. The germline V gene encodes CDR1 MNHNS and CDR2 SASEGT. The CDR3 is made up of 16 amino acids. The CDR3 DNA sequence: TGTGCCAGCAGCGAAAGACAGGGGGCCGTAGGGTCACCCCTCCACTTT. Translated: CASSERQGAVGSPLHF.

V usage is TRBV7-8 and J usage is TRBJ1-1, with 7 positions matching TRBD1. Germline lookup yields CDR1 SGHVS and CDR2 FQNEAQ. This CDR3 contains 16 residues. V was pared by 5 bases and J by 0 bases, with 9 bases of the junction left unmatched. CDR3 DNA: TGTGCCAGCAGCCCCGGGACAGCCAACATGAACACTGAAGCTTTCTTT. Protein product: CASSPGTANMNTEAFF.

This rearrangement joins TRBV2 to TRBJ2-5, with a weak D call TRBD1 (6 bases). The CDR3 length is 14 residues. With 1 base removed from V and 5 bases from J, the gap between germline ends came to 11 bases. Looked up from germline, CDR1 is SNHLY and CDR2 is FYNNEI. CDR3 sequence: CASSEDRDGETQYF. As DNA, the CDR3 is TGTGCCAGCAGTGAAGACAGGGACGGGGAGACCCAGTACTTC.

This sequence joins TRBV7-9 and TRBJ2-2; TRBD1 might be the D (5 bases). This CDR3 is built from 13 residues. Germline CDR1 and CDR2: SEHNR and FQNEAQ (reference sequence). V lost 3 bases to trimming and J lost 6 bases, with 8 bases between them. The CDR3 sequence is CASSFREAGELFF. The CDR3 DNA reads TGTGCCAGCAGCTTCAGGGAAGCCGGGGAGCTGTTTTTT.

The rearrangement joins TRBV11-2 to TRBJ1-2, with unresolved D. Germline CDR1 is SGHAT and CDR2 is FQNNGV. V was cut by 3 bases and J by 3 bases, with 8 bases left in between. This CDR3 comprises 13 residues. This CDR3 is CASSFRADYGYTF. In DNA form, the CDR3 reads TGTGCCAGCAGCTTTAGAGCGGACTATGGCTACACCTTC.

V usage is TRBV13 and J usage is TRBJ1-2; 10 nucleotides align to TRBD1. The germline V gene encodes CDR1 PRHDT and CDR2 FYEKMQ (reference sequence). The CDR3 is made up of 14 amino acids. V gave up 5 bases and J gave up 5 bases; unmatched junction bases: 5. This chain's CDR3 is CASSRRTGGYGYTF. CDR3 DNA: TGTGCCAGCAGCCGACGGACAGGGGGGTATGGCTACACCTTC.

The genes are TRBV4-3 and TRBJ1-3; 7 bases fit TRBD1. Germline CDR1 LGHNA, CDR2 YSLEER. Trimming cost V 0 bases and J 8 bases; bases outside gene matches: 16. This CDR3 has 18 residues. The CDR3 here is CASSQDFGRGTLTHTIYF. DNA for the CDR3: TGCGCCAGCAGCCAAGATTTCGGCAGGGGGACCCTCACTCACACCATATATTTT.

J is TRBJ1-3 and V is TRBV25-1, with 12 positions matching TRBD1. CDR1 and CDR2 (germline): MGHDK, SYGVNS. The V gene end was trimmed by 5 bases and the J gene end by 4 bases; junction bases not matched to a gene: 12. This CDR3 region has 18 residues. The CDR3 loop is CASSPHTGTGGSGNTIYF. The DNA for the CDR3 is TGTGCCAGCAGTCCACACACCGGGACAGGGGGCTCGGGAAACACCATATATTTT.

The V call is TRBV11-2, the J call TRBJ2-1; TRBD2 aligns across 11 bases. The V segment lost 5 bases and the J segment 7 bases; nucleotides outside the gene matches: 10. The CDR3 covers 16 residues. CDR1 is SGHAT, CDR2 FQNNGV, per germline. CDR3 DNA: TGTGCCAGCAGCGTAACAGGACTAGCGGGCGCGAATGAGCAGTTCTTC. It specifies CASSVTGLAGANEQFF.

The DNA of the CDR3 is TGTGCCAGCAGCTCGAGAAATACGCAGTATTTT. Translating it yields CASSSRNTQYF. The chain is built from TRBV7-9 and TRBJ2-3; D is unresolved. The germline V gene encodes CDR1 SEHNR and CDR2 FQNEAQ (reference sequence). The CDR3 runs to 11 residues. V lost 4 bases and J 7 bases, leaving 6 bases between the germline ends. Filled out from reference TRBV7-9 and TRBJ2-3, the complete variable domain reads DTGVSQNPRHKITKRGQNVTFRCDPISEHNRLYWYRQTLGQGPEFLTYFQNEAQLEKSRLLSDRFSAERPKGSFSTLEIQRTEQGDSAMYLCASSSRNTQYFGPGTRLTVL.

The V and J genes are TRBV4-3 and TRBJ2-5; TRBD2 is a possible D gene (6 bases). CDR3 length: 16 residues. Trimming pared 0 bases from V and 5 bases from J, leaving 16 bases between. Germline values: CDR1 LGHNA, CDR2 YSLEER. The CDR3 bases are TGCGCCAGCAGCCAAGATGGGGGAGGCAGCCGGGAGACCCAGTACTTC. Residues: CASSQDGGGSRETQYF.

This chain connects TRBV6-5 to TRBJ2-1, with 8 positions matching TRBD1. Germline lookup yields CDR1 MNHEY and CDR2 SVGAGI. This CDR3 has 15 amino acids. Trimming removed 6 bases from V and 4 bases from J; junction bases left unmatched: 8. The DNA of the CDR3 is TGTGCCAGCAGCTTCGACAGGGGAGCGTACAATGAGCAGTTCTTC. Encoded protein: CASSFDRGAYNEQFF.

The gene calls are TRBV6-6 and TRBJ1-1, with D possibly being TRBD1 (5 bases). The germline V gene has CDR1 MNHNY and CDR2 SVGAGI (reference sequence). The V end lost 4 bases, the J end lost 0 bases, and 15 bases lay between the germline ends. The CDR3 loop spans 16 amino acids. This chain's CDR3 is CASSFPYRPLNTEAFF. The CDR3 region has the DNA TGTGCCAGCAGTTTCCCCTACAGGCCTTTGAACACTGAAGCTTTCTTT.

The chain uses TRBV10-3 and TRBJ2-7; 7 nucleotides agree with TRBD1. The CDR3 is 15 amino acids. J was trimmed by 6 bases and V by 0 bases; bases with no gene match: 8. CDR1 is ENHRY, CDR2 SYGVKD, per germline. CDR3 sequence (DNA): TGTGCCATCAGTGAGTCAGGACAGGCGAACTCCGAGCAGTACTTC. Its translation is CAISESGQANSEQYF.

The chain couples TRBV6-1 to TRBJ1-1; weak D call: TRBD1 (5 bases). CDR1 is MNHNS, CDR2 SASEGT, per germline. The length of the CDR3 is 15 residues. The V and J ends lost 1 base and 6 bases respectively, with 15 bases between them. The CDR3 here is CASSEGDSRVPEAFF. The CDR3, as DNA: TGTGCCAGCAGTGAAGGGGACTCAAGGGTGCCTGAAGCTTTCTTT.

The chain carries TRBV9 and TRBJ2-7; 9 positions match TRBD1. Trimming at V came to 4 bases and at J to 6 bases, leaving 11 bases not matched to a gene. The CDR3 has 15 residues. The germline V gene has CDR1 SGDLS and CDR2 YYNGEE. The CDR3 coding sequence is TGTGCCAGCAGCCCCACCGGGACAGGGTTCGGCGAGCAGTACTTC. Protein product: CASSPTGTGFGEQYF.

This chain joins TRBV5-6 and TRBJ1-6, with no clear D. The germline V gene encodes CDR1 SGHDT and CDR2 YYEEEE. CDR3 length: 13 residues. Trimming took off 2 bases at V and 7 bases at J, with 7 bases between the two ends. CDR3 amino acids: CASSFRRNSPLHF. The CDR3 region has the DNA TGTGCCAGCAGCTTCCGGAGGAATTCACCCCTCCACTTT.

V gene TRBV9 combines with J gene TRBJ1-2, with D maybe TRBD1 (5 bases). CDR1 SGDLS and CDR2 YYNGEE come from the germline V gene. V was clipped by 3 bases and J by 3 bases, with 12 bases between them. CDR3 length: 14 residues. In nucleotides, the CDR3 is TGTGCCAGCAGCGCCGGGGGGGAAGACTATGGCTACACCTTC. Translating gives CASSAGGEDYGYTF.